A single sample is the source of the 14 T cell receptor beta chains below, sequenced in a study of blood T cells in healthy people across ages. A sample-barcoded 5' primer and a J-beta primer mix were used in a second PCR of roughly 6 to 11 cycles. TCRdb re-called the 5' RACE reads through MiXCR, storing one row per CDR3 protein. This sample has roughly 1,500,000 distinct CDR3 sequences, with roughly 32% found just once. Sequenced input: blood. The receptors here all came from a woman in her twenties or thirties in good health.

This clonotype was found a few times. This rearrangement joins TRBV29-1 to TRBJ1-1; D call uncertain. The CDR3 is 12 amino acids. Per germline, CDR1 SQVTM and CDR2 ANQGSEA. V dropped 4 bases and J dropped 10 bases, with 16 bases sitting between them. Written as DNA, the CDR3 is TGCAGCGTTGTGCAGATAAGTCAGACAGCTTTCTTT. Translated, it gives CSVVQISQTAFF.

The V and J genes are TRBV20-1 and TRBJ1-3, with TRBD1 matching over 8 bases. The germline gives CDR1 DFQATT, CDR2 SNEGSKA (reference sequence). CDR3 length: 15 residues. With V trimmed by 6 bases and J by 2 bases, 9 bases remained unmatched. This chain's CDR3 is CSASRPGGTGNTIYF. The DNA for the CDR3 is TGCAGTGCCAGCCGACCAGGGGGCACTGGAAACACCATATATTTT.

This clonotype was counted many times. The rearrangement links TRBV2 to TRBJ2-1; 16 bases are a match to TRBD2. This CDR3 spans 17 amino acids. The junction had 5 bases not matched to a gene; V was cut back by 5 bases and J by 4 bases. CDR1 is SNHLY, CDR2 FYNNEI, per germline. In nucleotides, the CDR3 is TGTGCCAGCAGTACCGGGACTAGCGGGGGGGGATACAATGAGCAGTTCTTC. It codes for CASSTGTSGGGYNEQFF.

The CDR3 coding sequence is TGTGCCAGCAGCCCCGGACTAGCGGTCTTTGCCTACGAGCAGTACTTC. It codes for CASSPGLAVFAYEQYF. The genes are TRBV14 and TRBJ2-7, with 10 nucleotides matching TRBD2. CDR1 and CDR2 from the germline V gene are SGHDN and FVKESK. The CDR3 is 16 amino acids. The junction had 8 bases not matched to a gene; V was cut back by 4 bases and J by 2 bases.

The chain combines TRBV4-3 with TRBJ2-7, with D tentatively TRBD1 or TRBD2 (6 bases each). V was pared by 0 bases and J by 6 bases, with 9 bases between. CDR1 and CDR2 from the germline V gene are LGHNA and YSLEER. The CDR3 is made up of 13 amino acids. The CDR3 loop is CASSQDKGGEQYF. DNA of the CDR3: TGCGCCAGCAGCCAAGATAAGGGGGGCGAGCAGTACTTC.

Turning to this clonotype: Its ends do not fully match the called genes, so a read error is possible. The V and J genes are TRBV28 and TRBJ2-3; a weak D match, TRBD1 (5 bases). The germline V gene encodes CDR1 MDHEN and CDR2 SYDVKM. This CDR3 is built from 14 residues. The chain's CDR3 is CASSLGPNTDAQYF. The CDR3 DNA is TGTGCCAGCTCGTTGGGGCCCAACACAGATGCGCAGTATTTT.

Worth noting for this clonotype: One end of the junction varies from germline; a read error may be responsible. The CDR3 DNA sequence: TGTGCCAGCAGCCCCCGGGACAGAACCCATTCGCCCCTCCACTTT. Translating it yields CASSPRDRTHSPLHF. The V gene is TRBV7-8, the J gene TRBJ1-6; TRBD1 matches 7 bases. From germline, CDR1 is SGHVS and CDR2 FQNEAQ. The CDR3 extends over 15 amino acids.

This clonotype appeared many times. The chain has TRBV29-1 and TRBJ2-1, with a possible D match to TRBD2 (6 bases). Germline-derived CDR1 and CDR2 are SQVTM and ANQGSEA. V lost 4 bases and J 6 bases, leaving 13 bases between the germline ends. The length of the CDR3 is 13 residues. CDR3 residues: CSVALPGGNEQFF. For the CDR3, the DNA is TGCAGCGTTGCGCTACCCGGGGGCAATGAGCAGTTCTTC.

This clonotype came up a few times. This sequence joins TRBV20-1 and TRBJ2-1; D might be TRBD2 (5 bases). Germline V CDR1 and CDR2: DFQATT, SNEGSKA (reference sequence). The CDR3 is made up of 15 amino acids. The ends were cut back, 7 bases at V and 2 bases at J, with 18 bases in the middle. CDR3 amino acids: CSVQSEGRPYNEQFF. CDR3 DNA sequence: TGCAGTGTCCAAAGTGAGGGCCGTCCCTACAATGAGCAGTTCTTC.

V and J are TRBV6-1 and TRBJ1-5; D unclear. This CDR3 contains 13 residues. Between the trimmed V and J ends, which lost 0 bases and 4 bases, there was a span of 4 bases. From germline, CDR1 is MNHNS and CDR2 SASEGT. CDR3 region: CASSEARNQPQHF. The CDR3 DNA is TGTGCCAGCAGTGAAGCTAGGAATCAGCCCCAGCATTTT.

The chain is built from TRBV27 and TRBJ2-7; D call uncertain. In germline, CDR1 is MNHEY, CDR2 SMNVEV (reference sequence). The CDR3 extends over 13 amino acids. Trimming shortened V by 6 bases and J by 5 bases, and 14 bases separated the two germline ends. Here the CDR3 DNA reads TGTGCCAGCAGCAACCGACTCCTCCACGAGCAGTACTTC. Translated: CASSNRLLHEQYF.

The rearrangement joins TRBV20-1 to TRBJ1-6, with D possibly being TRBD1 (5 bases). The V gene's germline CDR1 is DFQATT and CDR2 SNEGSKA (reference sequence). CDR3 size: 16 residues. Trimming left V 4 bases short and J 6 bases short, with 19 bases between. The CDR3, as DNA: TGCAGTGCTACAATGGGACCCCGGCTGGGTAATTCACCCCTCCACTTT. This codes for CSATMGPRLGNSPLHF.

This clonotype appeared a few times. J is TRBJ2-3 and V is TRBV7-3; D not certain. V lost 0 bases to trimming and J lost 4 bases, with 5 bases between them. CDR1 and CDR2 (germline): SGHTA, FQGTGA. The CDR3 is 13 residues long. CDR3 nucleotide sequence: TGTGCCAGCAGCTTAACGTTCGCAGATACGCAGTATTTT. Its protein is CASSLTFADTQYF.

The chain joins TRBV2 to TRBJ2-7; D remains unclear. Trimming took 4 bases from V and 5 from J, leaving 9 bases between them. Germline-derived CDR1 and CDR2 are SNHLY and FYNNEI. The CDR3 runs 12 residues. Written as DNA, the CDR3 is TGTGCCAGCAGTGTCCAAAGCGACGAGCAGTACTTC. It codes for CASSVQSDEQYF.